A selection of T cell receptor beta chains follows, all from one sample in a study of radiotherapy plus CTLA-4 blockade in lung cancer. Assay used: immunoSEQ multiplex PCR; TCRdb lists only in-frame clones, some missing. The repertoire consists of 45,000 to 60,000 clones, with approximately 78% occurring once and the leading ten covering roughly 3.3%. The source material was peripheral blood, sampled from a patient treated with radiotherapy plus ipilimumab. The receptors stem from a human donor with non-small cell lung cancer who had stable disease on radiotherapy plus ipilimumab. Both conserved end residues are part of each CDR3. A D gene is named only where the DNA matches it firmly. Size tells how often a clone was seen (once, few, many) or the class of an expanded clone, and some rows leave it out.

TRBJ1-1	TRBV7-6	15	TRBD1	-	TGTGCCAGCACAGTAAGGGGGCGCGGAGTCGGTGAAGCTTTCTTT	CASTVRGRGVGEAFF
TRBJ2-7	TRBV11-2	17	-	-	TGTGCCAGCAGCCCCTCAGGCATACAGGGTTCGGCCTACGAGCAGTACTTC	CASSPSGIQGSAYEQYF
TRBJ2-1	TRBV30	15	-	-	TGTGCCTGGAGTCGCCAGGGAATTGTGTACAATGAGCAGTTCTTC	CAWSRQGIVYNEQFF
TRBJ1-1	TRBV28	16	TRBD1	-	TGTGCCAGCAGTTTAGGGGACAGGGCTGTGAACACTGAAGCTTTCTTT	CASSLGDRAVNTEAFF
TRBJ2-1	TRBV5-1	19	TRBD2	-	TGCGCCAGCAGCTGGATACAAAGCGGGAGGGGAAGCTCCTACAATGAGCAGTTCTTC	CASSWIQSGRGSSYNEQFF
TRBJ1-4	TRBV19	14	-	few	TGTGCCAGTAGGGCCGCTCAGGATTGGGTAAAACTGTTTTTT	CASRAAQDWVKLFF
TRBJ2-7	TRBV6-6	16	TRBD2	-	TGTGCCAGCAGCCTAAGGACTAGCGGGAGGACCTACGAGCAGTACTTC	CASSLRTSGRTYEQYF
TRBJ2-7	TRBV4-3	15	TRBD1	-	TGCGCCAGCAGCCGGGGACAGGGGGCCTCCTACGAGCAGTACTTC	CASSRGQGASYEQYF
TRBJ2-7	TRBV5-1	13	-	-	TGCGCCAGCAGCTCTGAGAGCTCCTACGAGCAGTACTTC	CASSSESSYEQYF
TRBJ2-3	TRBV4-3	17	TRBD2	-	TGCGCCAGCAGCCGTCAACGGCCCAGCGGGAGAGGAGATACGCAGTATTTT	CASSRQRPSGRGDTQYF
TRBJ2-7	TRBV7-2	16	TRBD1	-	TGTGCCAGCAGCTTCGGGACAGGGATTAAAACCTACGAGCAGTACTTC	CASSFGTGIKTYEQYF
TRBJ2-1	TRBV18	17	TRBD2	-	TGTGCCAGCTCACCAATCTCCCATAGCGGGAGGGCCCCCGAGCAGTTCTTC	CASSPISHSGRAPEQFF
TRBJ2-5	TRBV7-9	15	TRBD2	-	TGTGCCAGCAGCTGGCGCGGGGGGGAGGGGGAGACCCAGTACTTC	CASSWRGGEGETQYF
TRBJ2-3	TRBV4-3	16	TRBD2	-	TGCGCCAGCAGCTACGGACTAGCGGGAGCTGCAGATACGCAGTATTTT	CASSYGLAGAADTQYF
TRBJ2-2	TRBV11-1	15	TRBD2	-	TGTGCCAGCGCCCCGGGACTAGATTACACCGGGGAGCTGTTTTTT	CASAPGLDYTGELFF
TRBJ2-7	TRBV6-6	13	-	-	TGTGCCAGCACTTCGGGCAGGGGCTCCGAGCAGTACTTC	CASTSGRGSEQYF